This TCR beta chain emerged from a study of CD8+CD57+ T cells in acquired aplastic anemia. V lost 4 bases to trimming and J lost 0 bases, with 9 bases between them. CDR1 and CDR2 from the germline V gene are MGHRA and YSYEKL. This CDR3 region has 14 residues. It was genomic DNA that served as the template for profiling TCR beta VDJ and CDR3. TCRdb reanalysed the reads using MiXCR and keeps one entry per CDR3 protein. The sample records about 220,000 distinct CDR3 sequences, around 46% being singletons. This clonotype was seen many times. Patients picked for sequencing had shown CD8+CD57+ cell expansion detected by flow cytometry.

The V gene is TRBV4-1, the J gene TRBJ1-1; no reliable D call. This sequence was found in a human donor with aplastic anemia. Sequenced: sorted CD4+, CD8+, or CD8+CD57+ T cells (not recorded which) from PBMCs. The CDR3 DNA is TGCGCCAGCAGCCTAGTGCCTATGAACACTGAAGCTTTCTTT. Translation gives CASSLVPMNTEAFF.